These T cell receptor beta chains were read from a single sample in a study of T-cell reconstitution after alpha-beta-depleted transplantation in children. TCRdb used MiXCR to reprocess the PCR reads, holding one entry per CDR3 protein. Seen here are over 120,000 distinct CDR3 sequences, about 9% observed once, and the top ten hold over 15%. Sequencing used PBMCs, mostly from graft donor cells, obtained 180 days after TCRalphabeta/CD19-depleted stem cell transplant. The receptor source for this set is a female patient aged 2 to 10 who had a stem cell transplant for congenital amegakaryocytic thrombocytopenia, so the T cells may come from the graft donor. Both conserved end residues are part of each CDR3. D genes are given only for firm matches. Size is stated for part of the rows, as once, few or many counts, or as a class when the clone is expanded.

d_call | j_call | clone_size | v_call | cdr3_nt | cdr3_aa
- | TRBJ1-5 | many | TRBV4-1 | TGCGCCAGCAGCCAAATTGGGGCCCGTCGTAAGCCCCAGCATTTT | CASSQIGARRKPQHF
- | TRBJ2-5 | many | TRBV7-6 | TGTGCCAGCAGCGGGACACACCAAGAGACCCAGTACTTC | CASSGTHQETQYF
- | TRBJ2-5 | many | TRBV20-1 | TGCAGTGCTATGGGCAGTAGGGAGACCCAGTACTTC | CSAMGSRETQYF
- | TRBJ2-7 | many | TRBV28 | TGTGCCAGCAGTTCACCAACCTACCCCTCCTACGAGCAGTACTTC | CASSSPTYPSYEQYF
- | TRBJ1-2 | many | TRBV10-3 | TGTGCCTTGCGTAGGGGGGAGGTAGATGGAGGATACACCTTC | CALRRGEVDGGYTF
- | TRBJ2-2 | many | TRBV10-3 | TGTGCCATCAGTCCGCGGGGCATACAGACCGGGGAGCTGTTTTTT | CAISPRGIQTGELFF
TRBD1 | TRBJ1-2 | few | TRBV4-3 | TGCGCCAGCAGCCAGATGCTAGGGACAGCTAGGGGCTACACCTTC | CASSQMLGTARGYTF
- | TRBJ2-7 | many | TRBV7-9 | TGTGCCAGCAGCTCCCCGGACACCGTCGCCTACGAGCAGTACTTC | CASSSPDTVAYEQYF
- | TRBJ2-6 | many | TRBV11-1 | TGTGCCAGCAGCTTAGCGGTTCCTGGGGCCAACGTCCTGACTTTC | CASSLAVPGANVLTF
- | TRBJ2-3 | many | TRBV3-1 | TGTGCCAGCGGAGGGGATACAGATACGCAGTATTTT | CASGGDTDTQYF
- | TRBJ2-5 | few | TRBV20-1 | TGCAGTGCTAGAGATGGAGGAGGGGAAGAGACCCAGTACTTC | CSARDGGGEETQYF
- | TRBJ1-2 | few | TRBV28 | TGTGCCACCCCCCGGGACATCGACGGGTATGGCTACACCTTC | CATPRDIDGYGYTF
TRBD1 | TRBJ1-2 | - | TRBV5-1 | TGCGCCAGCAGCTTCTGGGACAGGGGTTACTATGGCTACACCTTC | CASSFWDRGYYGYTF
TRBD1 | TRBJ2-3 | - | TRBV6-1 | TGTGCCAGCAGGGACAGGGCTGCTATGGATACGCAGTATTTT | CASRDRAAMDTQYF
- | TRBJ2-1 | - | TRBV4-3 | TGCGCCAGCAGACTGGCCCAGGGTCTAGGGAATGAGCAGTTCTTC | CASRLAQGLGNEQFF
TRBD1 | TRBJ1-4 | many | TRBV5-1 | TGCGCCAGCAGCTTATGGAGGACAGGCTGGACCTCCGAAAAACTGTTTTTT | CASSLWRTGWTSEKLFF
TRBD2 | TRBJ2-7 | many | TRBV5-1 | TGCGCCAGCAGCTGGGGACCTAGCGGGAGCTCCTACGAGCAGTACTTC | CASSWGPSGSSYEQYF